Shown below are 7 T cell receptor beta chains from a single sample sequenced in a study of quantifying T cell responses using KT2 cells. The overall study: Reverse transcription used primers in the TCR alpha and beta constant regions.

A single-stranded UMI oligo with SP2 sequence was ligated to cDNA 3' ends. An equimolar mix of RC1.1 and RC1.2 primed the beta chain across TRBC1 and TRBC2. MiXCR, run by TCRdb on the UMI-ligation and nested PCR reads, gives a single entry per CDR3 protein. This sample has tens of thousands of distinct CDR3 sequences; 6% to 8% occur once, and the top ten carry 15% to 18%. The sequenced sample was PBMCs spiked with cells of the T cell clone KT2. These TCRs come from a human donor.

This clonotype was detected only a few times. The chain couples TRBV7-2 to TRBJ2-7; D possibly corresponds to TRBD2 (6 bases). CDR1 is SGHTA and CDR2 is FQGNSA in the germline V gene. This CDR3 has 14 residues. Trimming shortened V by 2 bases and J by 0 bases, and 8 bases separated the two germline ends. CDR3 bases: TGTGCCAGCAGCTTAACGGGGGACTCCTACGAGCAGTACTTC. This sequence encodes CASSLTGDSYEQYF.

This clonotype has a count of ten or more. The rearrangement joins TRBV2 to TRBJ1-2; no clear D. Germline-derived CDR1 and CDR2 are SNHLY and FYNNEI. The CDR3 is 14 amino acids. The V end lost 5 bases, the J end lost 7 bases, and 17 bases lay between the germline ends. Here the CDR3 reads CASSPGFTAFGYTF. Written as DNA, the CDR3 is TGTGCCAGCAGTCCGGGATTTACGGCATTTGGCTACACCTTC. Supplemented by reference TRBV2 and TRBJ1-2, the full variable domain reads EPEVTQTPSHQVTQMGQEVILRCVPISNHLYFYWYRQILGQKVEFLVSFYNNEISEKSEIFDDQFSVERPDGSNFTLKIRSTKLEDSAMYFCASSPGFTAFGYTFGSGTRLTVV.

This clonotype occurred many times. The chain recombines TRBV25-1 with TRBJ2-7; possibly TRBD1 or TRBD2 for D (5 bases each). This CDR3 comprises 15 residues. CDR1 is MGHDK, CDR2 SYGVNS, per germline. V lost 2 bases and J 3 bases, leaving 14 bases between the germline ends. In DNA, the CDR3 is TGTGCCAGCAGTGAACCCCAGGGAGACGGCTACGAGCAGTACTTC. This codes for CASSEPQGDGYEQYF.

This clonotype appeared many times. The chain couples TRBV27 to TRBJ1-5; TRBD1 is a possible D gene (6 bases). The CDR3 totals 14 residues. The V end lost 3 bases, the J end lost 6 bases, and 12 bases lay between the germline ends. Germline V gene sequence: CDR1 MNHEY, CDR2 SMNVEV (reference sequence). DNA of the CDR3: TGTGCCAGCAGTTTGGGGGGGGCAGGTCAGCCCCAGCATTTT. Amino acid sequence: CASSLGGAGQPQHF.

This clonotype turned up a few times. The chain couples TRBV13 to TRBJ2-3, with D hard to call. Trimming removed 2 bases from V and 2 bases from J, with 11 bases in between. This CDR3 region has 15 residues. Germline assignment: CDR1 PRHDT and CDR2 FYEKMQ (reference sequence). In DNA, the CDR3 is TGTGCCAGCAGCTTATCTGGCCGTATCACAGATACGCAGTATTTT. This encodes CASSLSGRITDTQYF.

This rearrangement joins TRBV20-1 to TRBJ2-3, with D tentatively TRBD2 (7 bases). Per germline, CDR1 DFQATT and CDR2 SNEGSKA (reference sequence). With 2 bases removed from V and 6 bases from J, the gap between germline ends came to 24 bases. The CDR3 has 17 residues. CDR3 DNA: TGCAGTGCTAGATCCCTACAGGGAGGGAGAGAGGGGGATACGCAGTATTTT. This sequence encodes CSARSLQGGREGDTQYF.

CDR3 sequence reads: CASRPGQGTRGNTIYF. As DNA, the CDR3 is TGTGCCAGCAGGCCGGGACAGGGGACGAGGGGAAACACCATATATTTT. The rearrangement links TRBV6-1 to TRBJ1-3; 10 nucleotides align to TRBD1. CDR3 length equals 16 residues. The ends lost 6 bases at V and 4 bases at J; junction bases unmatched: 9. Germline assignment: CDR1 MNHNS and CDR2 SASEGT.